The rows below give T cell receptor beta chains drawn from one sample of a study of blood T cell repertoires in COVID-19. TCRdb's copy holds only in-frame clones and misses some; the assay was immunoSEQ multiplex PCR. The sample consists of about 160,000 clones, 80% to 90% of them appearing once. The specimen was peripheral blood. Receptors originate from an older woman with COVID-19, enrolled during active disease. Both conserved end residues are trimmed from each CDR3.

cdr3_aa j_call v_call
ASSEAGQLGYT TRBJ1-2 TRBV6-1
ASSSTKHTEAF TRBJ1-1 TRBV6-5
ASSSRTGEINTQY TRBJ2-3 TRBV2
ASSANREELF TRBJ2-2 TRBV9
ASSLRGSSYNEQF TRBJ2-1 TRBV5-6
ASRRDSSPTDTQY TRBJ2-3 TRBV7-2
ASSPPGLVQETQY TRBJ2-5 TRBV5-1
ASSQTLGYSSGYT TRBJ1-2 TRBV27
ASSPIGQGAWETQY TRBJ2-5 TRBV7-2
ASSPLRQGAYEQF TRBJ2-1 TRBV14
ASSAGEDTQY TRBJ2-3 TRBV5-1
ASSFAGGSGANVLT TRBJ2-6 TRBV5-1
ASSLAGIEKLF TRBJ1-4 TRBV5-4
ASSRGGGNEQF TRBJ2-1 TRBV28
ASSLDTNSPLH TRBJ1-6 TRBV6-6
ASSPTGWDSNQPQH TRBJ1-5 TRBV18
ASSPQLELAKNIQY TRBJ2-4 TRBV7-2
ASSAFYRGNTEAF TRBJ1-1 TRBV25-1
ASSPGERST TRBJ1-2 TRBV18
ASSYVNSEAF TRBJ1-1 TRBV6-5
ASSFPAGVLNEQF TRBJ2-1 TRBV7-9
ASSSGTGKTGELF TRBJ2-2 TRBV18